The 28 T cell receptor beta chains listed next were all sequenced from one sample in a study of blood T cell repertoires in COVID-19. Profiling relied on immunoSEQ multiplex PCR, and the TCRdb table lists in-frame clones only, not all of them. There are about 98,000 clones in the sample; approximately 82% occur only once, and about 4% lies in the top ten. The sample taken for sequencing was peripheral blood. The origin of the receptors is a man aged 55 to 70 with acute or convalescent COVID-19.

The rearrangement uses TRBV10-2 and TRBJ2-5; D possibly corresponds to TRBD1 (5 bases). CDR3 length equals 12 residues. Germline V gives CDR1 WSHSY, CDR2 SAAADI. V lost 7 bases and J 4 bases, leaving 10 bases between the germline ends. CDR3 region: CASMGQGETQYF. DNA for the CDR3: TGCGCCAGCATGGGGCAGGGAGAGACCCAGTACTTC.

This chain joins TRBV7-3 and TRBJ2-3, with D maybe TRBD2 (6 bases). This CDR3 spans 14 amino acids. V lost 4 bases and J lost 2, with 10 bases in between. Germline-derived CDR1 and CDR2 are SGHTA and FQGTGA. Here the CDR3 reads CASSSGTFTDTQYF. Written as DNA, the CDR3 is TGTGCCAGCAGCTCCGGGACTTTCACAGATACGCAGTATTTT.

Here the CDR3 DNA reads TGTGCCAGCAGCTTGGAACAGGGTAACACTGAAGCTTTCTTT. Protein product: CASSLEQGNTEAFF. The chain carries TRBV5-4 and TRBJ1-1; perhaps TRBD1 as D (6 bases). The ends were cut back, 0 bases at V and 2 bases at J, with 8 bases in the middle. The germline gives CDR1 SGHNT, CDR2 YYREEE (reference sequence). The CDR3 has 14 residues.

The chain is built from TRBV5-4 and TRBJ1-1; D is unresolved. This CDR3 has 13 amino acids. Germline assignment: CDR1 SGHNT and CDR2 YYREEE (reference sequence). Trimming pared 4 bases from V and 7 bases from J, leaving 14 bases between. This CDR3 reads CASSLTGGGEAFF. The CDR3 DNA follows: TGTGCCAGCAGCCTGACGGGAGGTGGTGAAGCTTTCTTT.

The chain has TRBV5-1 and TRBJ1-2; D is ambiguous. Germline assignment: CDR1 SGHRS and CDR2 YFSETQ. The length of the CDR3 is 13 residues. Trimming removed 3 bases at V and 5 bases at J, with 11 bases between. CDR3 bases: TGCGCCAGCAGCTATGGTTTTACTTATGGCTACACCTTC. Its protein is CASSYGFTYGYTF.

The chain has TRBV4-3 and TRBJ2-3, with D possibly being TRBD2 (5 bases). Germline CDR1 reads LGHNA; CDR2 reads YSLEER. The CDR3 consists of 16 residues. Between the trimmed V and J ends, which lost 1 base and 2 bases, there was a span of 13 bases. The CDR3 coding sequence is TGCGCCAGCAGCCAAGGATGGGGTAGCGTCACAGATACGCAGTATTTT. Its translation is CASSQGWGSVTDTQYF.

The chain links TRBV5-8 to TRBJ2-5; D might be TRBD1 (6 bases). The V gene lost 3 bases and the J gene lost 5 bases, with 17 bases spanning the gap. This CDR3 spans 15 amino acids. Germline V gene lookup returns CDR1 SGHTS and CDR2 YDEGEE. CDR3 amino acids: CASSSRVGGRETQYF. The CDR3 DNA is TGTGCCAGCAGCTCCCGGGTAGGGGGAAGGGAGACCCAGTACTTC.

The chain uses TRBV27 and TRBJ2-3, with 10 bases aligning to TRBD2. Trimming at V came to 8 bases and at J to 5 bases, leaving 7 bases not matched to a gene. Germline CDR1 MNHEY, CDR2 SMNVEV (reference sequence). There are 14 residues in the CDR3. This CDR3 reads CASGSGRGKDTQYF. DNA of the CDR3: TGTGCCAGCGGAAGCGGGAGGGGTAAAGATACGCAGTATTTT.

The chain employs TRBV3-1 (or the pseudogene TRBV3-2) and TRBJ2-3; the match to TRBD2 covers 11 bases. V dropped 4 bases and J dropped 2; count of bases not matched to a gene: 2. CDR1 and CDR2 (germline): LGHDT, YNNKEL (reference sequence). The CDR3 spans 15 residues. The CDR3: CASSPLAGDTDTQYF. The CDR3 DNA reads TGTGCCAGCAGCCCACTAGCGGGGGACACAGATACGCAGTATTTT.

In DNA, the CDR3 is TGTGCCAGCAGCGTAGGAACAGGTGAAGCTTTCTTT. Its translation: CASSVGTGEAFF. The chain links TRBV9 to TRBJ1-1, with D possibly TRBD1 on 5 matching bases. Germline V gene lookup returns CDR1 SGDLS and CDR2 YYNGEE. The CDR3 has 12 amino acids. V lost 0 bases and J lost 7, with 7 bases in between.

The chain employs TRBV6-4 and TRBJ1-1; no firm D call. The CDR3 has 13 amino acids. Germline V gene data show CDR1 as MRHNA and CDR2 as SNTAGT. Trimming took off 4 bases at V and 0 bases at J, with 6 bases between the two ends. The CDR3: CASSAEMNTEAFF. The CDR3 nucleotides read TGTGCCAGCAGTGCGGAGATGAACACTGAAGCTTTCTTT.

V is TRBV18 and J is TRBJ1-4; D possibly corresponds to TRBD1 (5 bases). Germline-derived CDR1 and CDR2 are KGHSH and LQKENI. CDR3 length: 14 amino acids. The V gene lost 2 bases and the J gene lost 7 bases, with 11 bases spanning the gap. The CDR3 region is CASSPTAGFEKLFF. The CDR3 DNA reads as TGTGCCAGCTCACCAACGGCAGGGTTTGAAAAACTGTTTTTT.

The genes are TRBV5-5 and TRBJ1-1, with D maybe TRBD1 (6 bases). CDR1 is SGHKS and CDR2 is YYEKEE in the germline V gene (reference sequence). The CDR3 loop spans 14 amino acids. The V end was cut by 6 bases, the J end by 0 bases, with 12 bases between. The CDR3, as DNA: TGTGCCAGCACCTTAGGGACATTGAACACTGAAGCTTTCTTT. Translation: CASTLGTLNTEAFF. The full variable domain, rest sourced from reference TRBV5-5 and TRBJ1-1, is DAGVTQSPTHLIKTRGQQVTLRCSPISGHKSVSWYQQVLGQGPQFIFQYYEKEERGRGNFPDRFSARQFPNYSSELNVNALLLGDSALYLCASTLGTLNTEAFFGQGTRLTVV.

V and J are TRBV6-5 and TRBJ1-5; TRBD1 matches at 8 bases. CDR3 length equals 14 residues. V trimming: 7 bases; J trimming: 2 bases; junction bases outside the gene matches: 4. Looked up from germline, CDR1 is MNHEY and CDR2 is SVGAGI. CDR3 nucleotide sequence: TGTGCCAGCATCAAACAGGGGGGCAATCAGCCCCAGCATTTT. It specifies CASIKQGGNQPQHF.

The chain has TRBV11-2 and TRBJ2-7; D unresolved. CDR1 is SGHAT and CDR2 is FQNNGV in the germline V gene. Deletions cut 5 bases from V and 3 bases from J, with 14 bases between. This CDR3 comprises 14 residues. The CDR3 sequence is CASSPGRPLYEQYV. CDR3 nucleotide sequence: TGTGCCAGCAGCCCAGGTAGGCCACTCTACGAGCAGTACGTC.

The chain combines TRBV28 with TRBJ2-5, with D perhaps matching TRBD2 (5 bases). V was shortened by 5 bases and J by 5 bases, with 9 bases between the two germline ends. The CDR3 spans 12 residues. Germline V CDR1 and CDR2: MDHEN, SYDVKM. The CDR3 reads CASSEGLETQYF. CDR3 bases: TGTGCCAGCAGTGAGGGTCTTGAGACCCAGTACTTC.

This chain links TRBV13 with TRBJ2-3, with D possibly matching TRBD1 (6 bases). The germline V gene encodes CDR1 PRHDT and CDR2 FYEKMQ (reference sequence). Trimming left V 3 bases short and J 2 bases short, with 12 bases between. This CDR3 has 15 amino acids. The CDR3 DNA reads as TGTGCCAGCAGCTTGAGGCAGGGGCTCACAGATACGCAGTATTTT. This codes for CASSLRQGLTDTQYF.

The rearrangement joins TRBV7-9 to TRBJ1-2; D gene uncertain. CDR3 length: 12 residues. V was cut by 3 bases and J by 5 bases, with 7 bases left in between. The germline CDR1 and CDR2 sequences are SEHNR and FQNEAQ (reference sequence). Here the CDR3 reads CASSLEGYGYTF. The DNA of the CDR3 is TGTGCCAGCAGCTTGGAGGGATATGGCTACACCTTC.

This chain joins TRBV4-1 and TRBJ2-6; 12 bases are shared with TRBD2. Per germline, CDR1 MGHRA and CDR2 YSYEKL. After removal of 4 bases from V and 0 bases from J, the junction contained 4 bases not matched to a gene. The CDR3 sequence is 18 residues long. The CDR3 reads CASSRGLAGTSGANVLTF. CDR3 nucleotide sequence: TGCGCCAGCAGCCGAGGACTAGCGGGGACCTCTGGGGCCAACGTCCTGACTTTC.

The rearrangement uses TRBV5-4 and TRBJ2-7, with 12 bases aligning to TRBD2. The V segment lost 4 bases and the J segment 4 bases; nucleotides outside the gene matches: 6. The CDR3 spans 15 residues. Germline values: CDR1 SGHNT, CDR2 YYREEE (reference sequence). For the CDR3, the DNA is TGTGCCAGCAGCCCGCGGACTAGCGGGGATTACGAGCAGTACTTC. Translation: CASSPRTSGDYEQYF.

This chain joins TRBV3-1 (or the pseudogene TRBV3-2) and TRBJ1-2, with 8 positions matching TRBD1. There are 16 residues in the CDR3. Germline trimming cut 6 bases from V and 1 base from J; bases unmatched to any gene: 10. CDR1 LGHDT and CDR2 YNNKEL come from the germline V gene (reference sequence). For the CDR3, the DNA is TGTGCCAGCAGAGCAACAGGGGGAAGGGGTAACTATGGCTACACCTTC. As protein: CASRATGGRGNYGYTF.

CDR3 in DNA: TGCGCCAGCAGCTTGTTAGGAGGCACAGATACGCAGTATTTT. It codes for CASSLLGGTDTQYF. This sequence joins TRBV5-1 and TRBJ2-3; no reliable D call. The V end was cut by 1 base, the J end by 1 base, with 7 bases between. This CDR3 comprises 14 residues. The germline CDR1 and CDR2 sequences are SGHRS and YFSETQ.

CDR3 nucleotides: TGTGCCAGCAGTGAAGCAAGGATCACAGGTCTCGGCTACACCTTC. Amino acid sequence: CASSEARITGLGYTF. V usage is TRBV6-1 and J usage is TRBJ1-2; maybe TRBD1 (5 bases). The V gene lost 0 bases and the J gene lost 8 bases, with 16 bases spanning the gap. CDR1 is MNHNS and CDR2 is SASEGT in the germline V gene. The CDR3 spans 15 residues.

The chain couples TRBV27 to TRBJ2-1; D might be TRBD2 (5 bases). The CDR3 totals 13 residues. Germline CDR1 MNHEY, CDR2 SMNVEV (reference sequence). Trimming cost V 6 bases and J 0 bases, with 6 bases left between them. The CDR3 sequence is CASSRDSYNEQFF. DNA of the CDR3: TGTGCCAGCAGCCGGGACTCCTACAATGAGCAGTTCTTC.

This clone was counted between two and nine times. The V call is TRBV5-4, the J call TRBJ2-2; 9 bases agree with TRBD1. This CDR3 is built from 15 residues. Losses at the gene ends were 4 bases for V and 5 bases for J; bases not matched to a gene: 6. The germline V gene has CDR1 SGHNT and CDR2 YYREEE (reference sequence). The CDR3 DNA reads TGTGCCAGCAGCCCGGGACAGGGTCATACCGGGGAGCTGTTTTTT. It translates to CASSPGQGHTGELFF.

V is TRBV6-2 or TRBV6-3 and J is TRBJ2-3; D is uncertain. The CDR3 sequence is 15 residues long. The germline V and J ends were trimmed by 0 bases and 2 bases, with 9 bases remaining between them. The germline V gene has CDR1 MNHEY and CDR2 SVGEGT. The CDR3 DNA is TGTGCCAGCAGTTACTCGGCGGCAGACACAGATACGCAGTATTTT. Translation gives CASSYSAADTDTQYF.

This rearrangement joins TRBV3-1 (or the pseudogene TRBV3-2) to TRBJ1-3, with 10 bases lining up with TRBD1. This CDR3 contains 14 residues. V trimming: 6 bases; J trimming: 3 bases; junction bases outside the gene matches: 2. The V gene's germline CDR1 is LGHDT and CDR2 YNNKEL (reference sequence). CDR3 loop: CASRDRGNGNTIYF. As DNA, the CDR3 is TGTGCCAGCAGGGACAGGGGGAATGGAAACACCATATATTTT.

The table lists this clone with a count of one. The J gene is TRBJ2-7, the V gene TRBV27, with 10 bases matching TRBD1. Germline loops: CDR1 MNHEY, CDR2 SMNVEV (reference sequence). V gave up 2 bases and J gave up 1 base; unmatched junction bases: 5. The CDR3 is 16 residues long. The CDR3: CASSLNRDRGSYEQYV. The CDR3 DNA sequence: TGTGCCAGCAGTTTAAACCGGGACAGGGGATCCTACGAGCAGTACGTC.